In its sample, the clone carrying this T cell receptor beta chain was seen a few times. No antigen is known for it. Gene names are mouse gene names. The DNA ends 1 residue before the CDR3 does, and the rest of the CDR3 is filled in from the germline J gene. This specimen belongs to a study of tissue T cells after allogeneic stem cell transplantation. Study observations and caveats: Motif-based clustering found tissue-specific repertoire signatures shared across patients, though few clones were shared. The study did not identify alloreactive or antigen-specific tissue TCRs, and some clones might be persisting host cells. TCR repertoires tracked anatomic similarity, regardless of disease or transplant status.

As to time point: mouse harvest day 14 after allogeneic transplant. Tail vein injection delivered 10^7 T-cell-depleted bone marrow cells and 10^6 splenic CD5+ T cells. The ends lost 4 bases at V and 0 bases at J; junction bases unmatched: 6. The CDR3 spans 16 residues. CDR1 and CDR2 from the germline V gene are SGHLS and HYDKME. The protocol was immunoSEQ multiplex PCR, while the TCRdb copy is restricted to in-frame clones and leaves out a portion. The sample yields around 2,500 clones, roughly 45% seen once. Sequencing was done on a sample of gut tissue. The receptor was derived from a female BALB/c mouse given C57BL/6 T cells with graft-versus-host disease after an allogeneic hematopoietic cell transplant. The V gene is TRBV12-2, the J gene TRBJ2-4; 10 bases match TRBD2. The CDR3 loop reads CASSTGTGASQNTLYF. The CDR3 bases that were read are TGTGCCAGCTCCACCGGGACTGGGGCTAGTCAAAACACCTTGTAC.